This TCR beta chain comes out of a study of CD4 T cells in relation to SARS-CoV-2 and coronaviruses. About the research overall: The restricting HLA molecule for shared crossreactive spike epitopes was mapped.

Libraries were prepared by immunoSEQ multiplex PCR; TCRdb keeps only in-frame clonotypes and omits some of them. The sample contains about 65,000 clones, around 86% of which appear only once. CD4+ T cells from unexposed donors were obtained before the COVID-19 pandemic (2011-2018). The V gene's germline CDR1 is KGHSH and CDR2 LQKENI. The CDR3 totals 15 residues. Trimming at V came to 3 bases and at J to 5 bases, leaving 3 bases not matched to a gene. In its sample, this clone was seen a few times. Its antigen is unidentified. Findings and caveats of the study: Approximately 65% of donors had memory CD4+ clonotypes crossrecognizing SARS-CoV-2 and common cold coronavirus spike. According to naive versus memory sequencing, detected responses are memory recall, not newly primed. Compared with monoreactive clones, crossreactive clones showed significantly weaker SARS-CoV-2 expansion.

Sequenced sample: memory CD4+ T cells from PBMCs. The TCR sequence derives from a human donor in good health. This chain connects TRBV18 to TRBJ1-4; 10 bases align to TRBD1. The CDR3 reads CASSPQGQGNEKLFF. The CDR3 nucleotides are TGTGCCAGCTCACCCCAGGGACAGGGGAATGAAAAACTGTTTTTT.